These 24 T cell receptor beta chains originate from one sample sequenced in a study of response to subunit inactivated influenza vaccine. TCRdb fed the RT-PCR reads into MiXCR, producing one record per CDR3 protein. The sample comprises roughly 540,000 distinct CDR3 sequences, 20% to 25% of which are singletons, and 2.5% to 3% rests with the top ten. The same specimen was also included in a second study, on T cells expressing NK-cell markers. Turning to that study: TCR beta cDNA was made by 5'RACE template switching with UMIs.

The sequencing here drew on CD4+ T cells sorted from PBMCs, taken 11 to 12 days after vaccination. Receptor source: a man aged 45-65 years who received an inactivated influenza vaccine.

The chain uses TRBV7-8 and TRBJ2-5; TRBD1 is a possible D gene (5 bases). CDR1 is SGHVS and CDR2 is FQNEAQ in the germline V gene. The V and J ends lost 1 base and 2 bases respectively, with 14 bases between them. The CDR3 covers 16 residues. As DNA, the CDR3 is TGTGCCAGCAGCTTAGTCCAACAGGTTCTACAAGAGACCCAGTACTTC. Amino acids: CASSLVQQVLQETQYF.

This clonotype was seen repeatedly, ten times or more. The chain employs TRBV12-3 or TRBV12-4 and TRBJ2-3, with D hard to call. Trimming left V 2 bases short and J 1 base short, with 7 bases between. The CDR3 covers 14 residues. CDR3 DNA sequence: TGTGCCAGCAGTTTATCAGGACGCACAGATACGCAGTATTTT. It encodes CASSLSGRTDTQYF.

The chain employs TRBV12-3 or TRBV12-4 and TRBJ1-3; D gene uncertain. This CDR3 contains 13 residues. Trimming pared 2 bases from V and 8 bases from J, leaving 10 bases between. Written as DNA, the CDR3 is TGTGCCAGCAGTTTAAGGGCCGGATACACCATATATTTT. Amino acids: CASSLRAGYTIYF.

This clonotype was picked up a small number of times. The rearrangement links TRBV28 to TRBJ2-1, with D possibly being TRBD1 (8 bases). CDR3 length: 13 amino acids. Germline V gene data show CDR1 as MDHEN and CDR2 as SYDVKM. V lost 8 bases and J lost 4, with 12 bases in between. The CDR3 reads CASRGDRYNEQFF. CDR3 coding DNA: TGTGCCAGCCGGGGGGACAGGTACAATGAGCAGTTCTTC.

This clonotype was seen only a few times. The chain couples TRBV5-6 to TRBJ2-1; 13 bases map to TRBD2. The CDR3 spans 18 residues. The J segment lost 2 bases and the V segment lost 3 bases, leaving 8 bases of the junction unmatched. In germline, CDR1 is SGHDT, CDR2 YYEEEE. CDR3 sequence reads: CASSYRPGLAGTYNEQFF. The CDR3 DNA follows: TGTGCCAGCAGCTACCGTCCGGGACTAGCGGGAACCTACAATGAGCAGTTCTTC. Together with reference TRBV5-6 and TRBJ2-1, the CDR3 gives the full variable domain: DAGVTQSPTHLIKTRGQQVTLRCSPKSGHDTVSWYQQALGQGPQFIFQYYEEEERQRGNFPDRFSGHQFPNYSSELNVNALLLGDSALYLCASSYRPGLAGTYNEQFFGPGTRLTVL.

The DNA of the CDR3 is TGTGCCAGCACCCAACTGAGGCAGCCCTACGAGCAGTACTTC. Protein product: CASTQLRQPYEQYF. The rearrangement joins TRBV11-2 to TRBJ2-7; D remains unclear. Germline lookup yields CDR1 SGHAT and CDR2 FQNNGV. V was shortened by 7 bases and J by 2 bases, with 15 bases between the two germline ends. This CDR3 has 14 amino acids.

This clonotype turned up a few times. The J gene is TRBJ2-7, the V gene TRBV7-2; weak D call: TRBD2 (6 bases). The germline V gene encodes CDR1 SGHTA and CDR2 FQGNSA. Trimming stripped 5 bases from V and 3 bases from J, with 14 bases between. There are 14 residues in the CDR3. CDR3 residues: CASSPTGEDYEQYF. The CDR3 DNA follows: TGTGCCAGCAGCCCCACGGGGGAGGACTACGAGCAGTACTTC.

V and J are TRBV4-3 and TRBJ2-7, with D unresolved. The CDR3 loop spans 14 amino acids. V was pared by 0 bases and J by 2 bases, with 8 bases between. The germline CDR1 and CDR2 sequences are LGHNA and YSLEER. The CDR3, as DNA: TGCGCCAGCAGCCAAGATGAACAGACCTACGAGCAGTACTTC. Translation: CASSQDEQTYEQYF.

CDR3 residues: CASSLRDRDHEQFF. The CDR3 nucleotides read TGTGCCAGCAGTTTAAGAGACAGGGACCATGAGCAGTTCTTC. The chain joins TRBV28 to TRBJ2-1; TRBD1 aligns across 7 bases. Germline V gene sequence: CDR1 MDHEN, CDR2 SYDVKM. The CDR3 has 14 residues. V was clipped by 2 bases and J by 8 bases; unmatched bases: 6.

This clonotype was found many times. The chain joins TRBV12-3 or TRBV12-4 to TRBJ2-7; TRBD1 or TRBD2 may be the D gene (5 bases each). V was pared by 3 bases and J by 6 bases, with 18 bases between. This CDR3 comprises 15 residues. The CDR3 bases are TGTGCCAGCAGTTTTATGGGACGGACCGCGTCCGAGCAGTACTTC. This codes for CASSFMGRTASEQYF.

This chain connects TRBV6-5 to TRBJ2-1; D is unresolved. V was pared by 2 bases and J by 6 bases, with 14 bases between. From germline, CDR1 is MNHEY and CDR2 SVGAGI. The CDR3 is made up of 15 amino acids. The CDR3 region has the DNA TGTGCCAGCAGTTACGAGCCCTTTTTAATCAATGAGCAGTTCTTC. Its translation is CASSYEPFLINEQFF.

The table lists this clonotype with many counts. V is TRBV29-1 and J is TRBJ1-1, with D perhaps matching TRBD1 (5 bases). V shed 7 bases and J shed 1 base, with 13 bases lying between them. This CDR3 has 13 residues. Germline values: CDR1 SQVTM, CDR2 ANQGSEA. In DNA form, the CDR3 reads TGCAGCGGCAGGGAGTGGGGGAACACTGAAGCTTTCTTT. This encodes CSGREWGNTEAFF.

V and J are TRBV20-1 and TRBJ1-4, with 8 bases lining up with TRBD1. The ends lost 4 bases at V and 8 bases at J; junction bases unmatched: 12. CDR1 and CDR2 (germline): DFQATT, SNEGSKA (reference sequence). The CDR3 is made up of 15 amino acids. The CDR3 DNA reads TGCAGTGCTACTCGTTCCAGGGGGCTTGGCGAAAAACTGTTTTTT. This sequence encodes CSATRSRGLGEKLFF.

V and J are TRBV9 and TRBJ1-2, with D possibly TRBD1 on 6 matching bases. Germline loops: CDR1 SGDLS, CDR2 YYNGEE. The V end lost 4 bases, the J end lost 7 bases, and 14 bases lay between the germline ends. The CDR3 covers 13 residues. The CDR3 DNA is TGTGCCAGCAGCCTTCGACAGGCGGGTGGCTACACCTTC. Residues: CASSLRQAGGYTF.

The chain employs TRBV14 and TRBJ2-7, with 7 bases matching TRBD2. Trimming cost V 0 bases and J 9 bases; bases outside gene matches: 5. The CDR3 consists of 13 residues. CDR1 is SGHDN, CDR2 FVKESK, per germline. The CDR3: CASSQDRPGGQYF. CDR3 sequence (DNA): TGTGCCAGCAGCCAAGATAGACCGGGAGGGCAGTACTTC.

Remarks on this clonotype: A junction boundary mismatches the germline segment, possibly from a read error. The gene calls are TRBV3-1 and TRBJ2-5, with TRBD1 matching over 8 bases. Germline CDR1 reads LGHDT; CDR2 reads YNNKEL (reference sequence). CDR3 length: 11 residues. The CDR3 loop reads CASSQGDRRAF. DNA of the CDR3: TGTGCCAGCAGCCAAGGGGACAGGAGGGCCTTC.

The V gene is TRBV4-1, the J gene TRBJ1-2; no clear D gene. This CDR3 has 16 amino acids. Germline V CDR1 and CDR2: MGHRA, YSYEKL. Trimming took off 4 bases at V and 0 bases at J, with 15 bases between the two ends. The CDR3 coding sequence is TGCGCCAGCAGCCCCAATCCCAGCATGCCTAACTATGGCTACACCTTC. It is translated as CASSPNPSMPNYGYTF.

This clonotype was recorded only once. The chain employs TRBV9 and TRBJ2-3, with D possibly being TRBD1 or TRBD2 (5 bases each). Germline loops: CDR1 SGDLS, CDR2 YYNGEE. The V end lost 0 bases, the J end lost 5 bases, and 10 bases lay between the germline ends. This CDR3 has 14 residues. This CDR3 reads CASSVGQRGDTQYF. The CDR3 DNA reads TGTGCCAGCAGCGTAGGGCAGAGGGGAGATACGCAGTATTTT.

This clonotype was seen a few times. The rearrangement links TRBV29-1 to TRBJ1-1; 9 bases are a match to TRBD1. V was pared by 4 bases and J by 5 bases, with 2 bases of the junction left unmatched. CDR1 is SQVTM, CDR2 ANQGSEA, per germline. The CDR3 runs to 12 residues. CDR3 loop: CSVVQGATEAFF. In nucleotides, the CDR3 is TGCAGCGTTGTACAGGGGGCGACTGAAGCTTTCTTT.

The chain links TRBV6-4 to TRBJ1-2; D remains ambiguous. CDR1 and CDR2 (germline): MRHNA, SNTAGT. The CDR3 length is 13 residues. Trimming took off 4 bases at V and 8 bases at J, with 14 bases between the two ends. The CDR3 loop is CASSVRERRGYTF. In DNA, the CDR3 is TGTGCCAGCAGTGTCCGGGAACGACGGGGCTACACCTTC.

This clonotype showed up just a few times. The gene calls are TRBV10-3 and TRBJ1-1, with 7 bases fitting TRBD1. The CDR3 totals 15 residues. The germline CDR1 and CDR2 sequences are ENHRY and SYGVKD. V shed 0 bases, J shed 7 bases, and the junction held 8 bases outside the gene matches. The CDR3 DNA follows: TGTGCCATCAGTGAGTCGAAAGCCCGGGACAGTGAAGCTTTCTTT. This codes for CAISESKARDSEAFF.

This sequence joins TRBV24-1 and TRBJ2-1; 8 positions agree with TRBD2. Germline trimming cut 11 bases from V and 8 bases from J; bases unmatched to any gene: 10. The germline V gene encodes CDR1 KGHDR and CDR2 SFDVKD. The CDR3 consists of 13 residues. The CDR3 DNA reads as TGTGCCATCTCCAGCGGGAGCTTACATGAGCAGTTCTTC. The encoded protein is CAISSGSLHEQFF.

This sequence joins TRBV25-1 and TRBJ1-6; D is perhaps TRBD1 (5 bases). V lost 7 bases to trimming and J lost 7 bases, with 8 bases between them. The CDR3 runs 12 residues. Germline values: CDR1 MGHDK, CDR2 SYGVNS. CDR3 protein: CASTGGNSPLHF. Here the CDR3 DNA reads TGTGCCAGCACTGGGGGAAATTCACCCCTCCACTTT.

The CDR3 protein is CASSSRASGSHGGEQFF. The CDR3 nucleotides read TGTGCCAGCAGCTCCCGAGCTAGCGGGAGTCATGGGGGTGAGCAGTTCTTC. The rearrangement uses TRBV11-1 and TRBJ2-1, with 10 nucleotides matching TRBD2. The CDR3 runs to 17 residues. J gave up 9 bases and V 4 bases, and 15 bases lay outside the gene matches. Germline values: CDR1 SGHAT, CDR2 FQDESV (reference sequence).